Included here is one TCR beta chain sequence, with context. Its antigen is undetermined. The time point here: blood 4 weeks post-SBRT, at nephrectomy. This sample's treatment: 15 Gy SBRT to primary tumor, nephrectomy 4 weeks later. Nephrectomy followed 15 Gy stereotactic body radiation by 4 weeks. After SBRT, blood was collected at 2 and 4 weeks, plus baseline. This sample stems from a study of radiation and T cells in renal cell carcinoma. General observations from the study: In blood, top tumor clones expanded by 2 weeks, shrinking by 4.

This CDR3 spans 19 amino acids. Germline loops: CDR1 SGDLS, CDR2 YYNGEE. V lost 4 bases and J lost 0; bases outside the gene matches: 12. Profiled with immunoSEQ multiplex PCR; TCRdb holds only in-frame clones, not every one. This table holds roughly 58,000 clones, 60% to 85% found once. This rearrangement joins TRBV9 to TRBJ2-6; 8 nucleotides match TRBD1. This receptor was obtained from a man in his 60s with renal cell carcinoma. Specimen: blood, collected from a patient whose treatment included radiotherapy and nephrectomy. In nucleotides, the CDR3 is TGTGCCAGCAGCCTCCGACAGGGGACAGGCTACTCTGGGGCCAACGTCCTGACTTTC. Its protein product is CASSLRQGTGYSGANVLTF. Full variable domain (outside the CDR3, taken from reference TRBV9 and TRBJ2-6): DSGVTQTPKHLITATGQRVTLRCSPRSGDLSVYWYQQSLDQGLQFLIQYYNGEERAKGNILERFSAQQFPDLHSELNLSSLELGDSALYFCASSLRQGTGYSGANVLTFGAGSRLTVL.